Listed below are T cell receptor beta chains from one sample, sequenced in a study of OX40 agonist ivuxolimab in advanced cancers. Using immunoSEQ multiplex PCR, the repertoire was profiled, and TCRdb retains in-frame clones only, with some absent. The sample has 40,000 to 50,000 clones, around nine tenths seen once. The sample here was CD4+ or CD8+ T cells sorted from blood, taken in a trial of the OX40 agonist ivuxolimab. Receptor source: an adult with an advanced solid tumor such as melanoma, head and neck, liver or kidney cancer. Both conserved end residues are part of each CDR3. The order of the fields is V gene, D gene, clone size, J gene, CDR3 protein, CDR3 DNA. The D gene is left open where the match is weak. Not all rows give a size; the values are once, few, many and, for expanded clones, a class.

v_gene: TRBV6-1; d_gene: -; abundance: -; j_gene: TRBJ2-7; CDR3aa: CASSEEGRRYYEQYF; CDR3nt: TGTGCCAGCAGTGAAGAAGGGAGAAGGTACTACGAGCAGTACTTC
v_gene: TRBV2; d_gene: TRBD1; abundance: -; j_gene: TRBJ2-4; CDR3aa: CATQEPPGQGSGVAKNIQYF; CDR3nt: TGTGCCACCCAAGAACCCCCCGGACAGGGGTCGGGGGTAGCCAAAAACATTCAGTACTTC
v_gene: TRBV7-3; d_gene: -; abundance: -; j_gene: TRBJ2-1; CDR3aa: CASSLGHGNEQFF; CDR3nt: TGTGCCAGCAGCTTAGGACACGGGAATGAGCAGTTCTTC
v_gene: TRBV10-2; d_gene: -; abundance: once; j_gene: TRBJ1-1; CDR3aa: CASSEFMVMNTEAFF; CDR3nt: TGCGCCAGCAGTGAGTTTATGGTCATGAACACTGAAGCTTTCTTT
v_gene: TRBV11-2; d_gene: -; abundance: once; j_gene: TRBJ2-1; CDR3aa: CASSPQYEGVYYNEQFF; CDR3nt: TGTGCCAGCAGCCCACAGTATGAGGGAGTCTATTACAATGAGCAGTTCTTC
v_gene: TRBV15; d_gene: TRBD2; abundance: -; j_gene: TRBJ2-7; CDR3aa: CATSTRLAGDEQYF; CDR3nt: TGTGCCACCAGCACACGACTAGCGGGAGACGAGCAGTACTTC
v_gene: TRBV4-1; d_gene: -; abundance: -; j_gene: TRBJ2-1; CDR3aa: CASSQGVAVDEQFF; CDR3nt: TGCGCCAGCAGCCAAGGGGTCGCTGTAGATGAGCAGTTCTTC
v_gene: TRBV6-1; d_gene: -; abundance: -; j_gene: TRBJ1-1; CDR3aa: CASSEGEASTEAFF; CDR3nt: TGTGCCAGCAGTGAAGGGGAGGCTTCCACTGAAGCTTTCTTT
v_gene: TRBV10-3; d_gene: TRBD2; abundance: -; j_gene: TRBJ2-7; CDR3aa: CAISAGREVHEQYF; CDR3nt: TGTGCCATCAGTGCGGGGCGGGAGGTCCACGAGCAGTACTTC
v_gene: TRBV29-1; d_gene: TRBD2; abundance: -; j_gene: TRBJ2-7; CDR3aa: CSVEERLAGNGEQYF; CDR3nt: TGCAGCGTTGAAGAAAGGCTAGCGGGAAATGGCGAGCAGTACTTC
v_gene: TRBV30; d_gene: -; abundance: -; j_gene: TRBJ1-2; CDR3aa: CALGRDARTNYGYTF; CDR3nt: TGTGCTCTAGGGCGGGACGCAAGAACTAACTATGGCTACACCTTC
v_gene: TRBV27; d_gene: -; abundance: few; j_gene: TRBJ2-7; CDR3aa: CATSAEQYF; CDR3nt: TGTGCCACCAGTGCCGAGCAGTACTTC
v_gene: TRBV2; d_gene: -; abundance: -; j_gene: TRBJ1-2; CDR3aa: CASSEPKHGVDYGYTF; CDR3nt: TGTGCCAGCAGTGAGCCCAAACACGGAGTAGACTATGGCTACACCTTC
v_gene: TRBV27; d_gene: -; abundance: -; j_gene: TRBJ2-3; CDR3aa: CASSLRLQDTQYF; CDR3nt: TGTGCCAGCAGTTTACGACTTCAAGATACGCAGTATTTT
v_gene: TRBV19; d_gene: -; abundance: -; j_gene: TRBJ1-5; CDR3aa: CASSWSADSNQPQHF; CDR3nt: TGTGCCAGTAGTTGGTCAGCCGATAGCAATCAGCCCCAGCATTTT
v_gene: TRBV29-1; d_gene: TRBD2; abundance: few; j_gene: TRBJ2-5; CDR3aa: CSVDGSGGAWETQYF; CDR3nt: TGCAGCGTTGATGGGAGCGGGGGGGCCTGGGAGACCCAGTACTTC
v_gene: TRBV10-2; d_gene: -; abundance: -; j_gene: TRBJ1-2; CDR3aa: CASRGGGNGYTF; CDR3nt: TGCGCCAGCAGAGGAGGGGGAAATGGCTACACCTTC
v_gene: TRBV9; d_gene: -; abundance: few; j_gene: TRBJ2-2; CDR3aa: CASSALGPDTGELFF; CDR3nt: TGTGCCAGCAGTGCCCTGGGACCGGACACCGGGGAGCTGTTTTTT
v_gene: TRBV6-5; d_gene: TRBD1; abundance: -; j_gene: TRBJ2-7; CDR3aa: CASSYSRTGNYEQYF; CDR3nt: TGTGCCAGCAGTTACTCGAGGACAGGTAACTACGAGCAGTACTTC
v_gene: TRBV9; d_gene: -; abundance: -; j_gene: TRBJ1-1; CDR3aa: CASSVGGSRGVNTEAFF; CDR3nt: TGTGCCAGCAGCGTAGGGGGATCCCGAGGGGTGAACACTGAAGCTTTCTTT
v_gene: TRBV25-1; d_gene: -; abundance: -; j_gene: TRBJ2-7; CDR3aa: CASSEWGHYEQYF; CDR3nt: TGTGCCAGCAGTGAATGGGGACACTACGAGCAGTACTTC
v_gene: TRBV11-2; d_gene: -; abundance: -; j_gene: TRBJ2-1; CDR3aa: CASSLGWERGNEQFF; CDR3nt: TGTGCCAGCAGCTTAGGTTGGGAGCGAGGGAATGAGCAGTTCTTC
v_gene: TRBV5-5; d_gene: -; abundance: -; j_gene: TRBJ2-7; CDR3aa: CASSEGGGPYEQYF; CDR3nt: TGTGCCAGCAGCGAGGGGGGGGGCCCCTACGAGCAGTACTTC
v_gene: TRBV7-8; d_gene: TRBD2; abundance: -; j_gene: TRBJ2-3; CDR3aa: CASSPSGPRTDTQYF; CDR3nt: TGTGCCAGCAGCCCTAGCGGGCCCCGCACAGATACGCAGTATTTT
v_gene: TRBV7-9; d_gene: TRBD2; abundance: once; j_gene: TRBJ2-5; CDR3aa: CASSFRRGTQETQYF; CDR3nt: TGTGCCAGCAGCTTTCGGCGGGGGACCCAAGAGACCCAGTACTTC
v_gene: TRBV19; d_gene: -; abundance: -; j_gene: TRBJ2-1; CDR3aa: CASSIVAPPLLDEQFF; CDR3nt: TGTGCCAGTAGTATAGTGGCTCCTCCCCTCTTGGATGAGCAGTTCTTC
v_gene: TRBV4-3; d_gene: -; abundance: -; j_gene: TRBJ2-1; CDR3aa: CASSQDVRGSYNEQFF; CDR3nt: TGCGCCAGCAGCCAAGATGTACGGGGCTCCTACAATGAGCAGTTCTTC
v_gene: TRBV9; d_gene: -; abundance: -; j_gene: TRBJ2-2; CDR3aa: CASSVGPPEELFF; CDR3nt: TGTGCCAGCAGCGTAGGTCCCCCCGAGGAGCTGTTTTTT
v_gene: TRBV4-2; d_gene: TRBD1; abundance: -; j_gene: TRBJ2-3; CDR3aa: CASSQETGGSTDTQYF; CDR3nt: TGTGCCAGCAGCCAAGAGACAGGGGGGAGCACAGATACGCAGTATTTT
v_gene: TRBV7-9; d_gene: -; abundance: -; j_gene: TRBJ2-7; CDR3aa: CASSGSSYEQYF; CDR3nt: TGTGCCAGCTCAGGGAGTAGTTACGAGCAGTACTTC
v_gene: TRBV5-1; d_gene: -; abundance: -; j_gene: TRBJ2-2; CDR3aa: CATPGAPGELFF; CDR3nt: TGCGCCACCCCGGGGGCCCCCGGGGAGCTGTTTTTT
v_gene: TRBV27; d_gene: TRBD1; abundance: -; j_gene: TRBJ1-2; CDR3aa: CASSLTPGQLYGYTF; CDR3nt: TGTGCCAGCAGTTTAACCCCGGGACAGCTCTATGGCTACACCTTC
v_gene: TRBV4-2; d_gene: -; abundance: -; j_gene: TRBJ2-3; CDR3aa: CASSQDLHTDTQYF; CDR3nt: TGTGCCAGCAGCCAAGATCTCCACACAGATACGCAGTATTTT
v_gene: TRBV4-2; d_gene: -; abundance: -; j_gene: TRBJ2-1; CDR3aa: CASSHHPGGTSYNEQFF; CDR3nt: TGTGCCAGCAGCCACCATCCAGGGGGGACCTCCTACAATGAGCAGTTCTTC
v_gene: TRBV5-5; d_gene: TRBD1; abundance: -; j_gene: TRBJ2-7; CDR3aa: CASNRQGEGNEQYF; CDR3nt: TGTGCCAGCAACCGACAGGGCGAAGGTAACGAGCAGTACTTC
v_gene: TRBV27; d_gene: -; abundance: once; j_gene: TRBJ2-3; CDR3aa: CASSPRSLGTRTDTQYF; CDR3nt: TGTGCCAGCAGTCCAAGGAGTTTGGGGACACGCACAGATACGCAGTATTTT
v_gene: TRBV6-5; d_gene: TRBD2; abundance: -; j_gene: TRBJ2-1; CDR3aa: CASSLGAGALNEQFF; CDR3nt: TGTGCCAGCAGTTTAGGGGCGGGAGCCCTCAATGAGCAGTTCTTC
v_gene: TRBV7-7; d_gene: -; abundance: -; j_gene: TRBJ2-5; CDR3aa: CASSPEGPGQRETQYF; CDR3nt: TGTGCTAGCAGCCCCGAAGGGCCCGGCCAGAGAGAGACCCAGTACTTC
v_gene: TRBV2; d_gene: -; abundance: -; j_gene: TRBJ1-1; CDR3aa: CASEVRRSEAFF; CDR3nt: TGTGCCAGCGAGGTAAGGCGTTCTGAAGCTTTCTTT
v_gene: TRBV5-1; d_gene: -; abundance: once; j_gene: TRBJ2-1; CDR3aa: CASSPRISDNEQFF; CDR3nt: TGCGCCAGCAGCCCCCGGATTAGCGACAATGAGCAGTTCTTC
v_gene: TRBV7-6; d_gene: -; abundance: -; j_gene: TRBJ2-5; CDR3aa: CASSLLAAVKETQYF; CDR3nt: TGTGCCAGCAGCTTATTGGCGGCAGTAAAAGAGACCCAGTACTTC
v_gene: TRBV12-1; d_gene: -; abundance: -; j_gene: TRBJ2-5; CDR3aa: CASRAAGTGGQETQYF; CDR3nt: TGTGCCAGCAGAGCCGCCGGGACAGGGGGCCAAGAGACCCAGTACTTC
v_gene: TRBV6-1; d_gene: -; abundance: once; j_gene: TRBJ1-2; CDR3aa: CASGWRHGYTF; CDR3nt: TGTGCCAGCGGCTGGCGGCATGGCTACACCTTC
v_gene: TRBV5-5; d_gene: TRBD2; abundance: -; j_gene: TRBJ2-7; CDR3aa: CASSPASGSYEQYF; CDR3nt: TGTGCCAGCAGCCCAGCTAGCGGGAGCTACGAGCAGTACTTC
v_gene: TRBV13; d_gene: -; abundance: -; j_gene: TRBJ1-2; CDR3aa: CASSLVSSAIYDGYTF; CDR3nt: TGTGCCAGCAGCTTAGTTTCGTCGGCTATCTATGACGGCTACACCTTC
v_gene: TRBV30; d_gene: -; abundance: -; j_gene: TRBJ1-1; CDR3aa: CAWSVPYEAFF; CDR3nt: TGTGCCTGGAGTGTACCCTATGAAGCTTTCTTT
v_gene: TRBV7-2; d_gene: TRBD2; abundance: -; j_gene: TRBJ2-7; CDR3aa: CASSLASGREQYF; CDR3nt: TGTGCCAGCAGCTTAGCGTCCGGGAGGGAGCAGTACTTC
v_gene: TRBV5-8; d_gene: TRBD1; abundance: -; j_gene: TRBJ1-4; CDR3aa: CASSGTGETNEKLFF; CDR3nt: TGTGCCAGCAGCGGGACAGGGGAAACTAATGAAAAACTGTTTTTT
v_gene: TRBV4-1; d_gene: -; abundance: -; j_gene: TRBJ2-1; CDR3aa: CASSQFLNNEQFF; CDR3nt: TGCGCCAGCAGCCAATTTTTGAACAATGAGCAGTTCTTC
v_gene: TRBV7-2; d_gene: -; abundance: -; j_gene: TRBJ2-7; CDR3aa: CASSQTSVNSYEQYF; CDR3nt: TGTGCCAGCAGCCAGACGTCCGTGAACTCCTACGAGCAGTACTTC
v_gene: TRBV7-6; d_gene: TRBD1; abundance: -; j_gene: TRBJ1-1; CDR3aa: CASRGGQANTEAFF; CDR3nt: TGTGCCAGCAGAGGGGGACAGGCGAACACTGAAGCTTTCTTT
v_gene: TRBV28; d_gene: TRBD2; abundance: -; j_gene: TRBJ2-1; CDR3aa: CASSLVTSGYNEQFF; CDR3nt: TGTGCCAGCAGTTTAGTGACTAGCGGTTACAATGAGCAGTTCTTC
v_gene: TRBV2; d_gene: TRBD1; abundance: -; j_gene: TRBJ1-1; CDR3aa: CAISPGQRLNTEAFF; CDR3nt: TGTGCCATCTCCCCGGGACAGAGATTGAACACTGAAGCTTTCTTT
v_gene: TRBV28; d_gene: -; abundance: -; j_gene: TRBJ2-7; CDR3aa: CASSLSGNIDEQYF; CDR3nt: TGTGCCAGCAGTTTATCTGGGAATATCGACGAGCAGTACTTC
v_gene: TRBV14; d_gene: -; abundance: -; j_gene: TRBJ1-3; CDR3aa: CASSPRASGNTIYF; CDR3nt: TGTGCCAGCAGCCCCCGGGCCTCTGGAAACACCATATATTTT
v_gene: TRBV2; d_gene: -; abundance: -; j_gene: TRBJ1-2; CDR3aa: CASNPRIGYTF; CDR3nt: TGTGCCAGCAACCCCAGGATTGGCTACACCTTC